Each of the 20 T cell receptor beta chains below was sequenced from the same sample in a study of control samples from healthy donors and cancer patients. Profiling relied on immunoSEQ multiplex PCR, and the TCRdb table lists in-frame clones only, not all of them. The sample records approximately 150,000 clones, around nine tenths being singletons. Material: PBMCs. These receptors originate from a man over 45 with head and neck cancer.

This chain connects TRBV20-1 to TRBJ2-7, with unresolved D. The CDR3 extends over 11 amino acids. V shed 2 bases and J shed 3 bases, with 5 bases lying between them. Per germline, CDR1 DFQATT and CDR2 SNEGSKA (reference sequence). As DNA, the CDR3 is TGCAGTGCTAGATGGGACTACGAGCAGTACTTC. This encodes CSARWDYEQYF.

CDR3 nucleotide sequence: TGTGCCAGCAGCTTAGCAAGGGAACCCAATGGCTACACCTTC. Its translation is CASSLAREPNGYTF. V and J are TRBV7-9 and TRBJ1-2; no clear D. Germline V gene data show CDR1 as SEHNR and CDR2 as FQNEAQ (reference sequence). The CDR3 extends over 14 amino acids. V dropped 0 bases and J dropped 6 bases, with 11 bases sitting between them.

This rearrangement joins TRBV25-1 to TRBJ2-2; D is ambiguous. CDR1 and CDR2 from the germline V gene are MGHDK and SYGVNS. Trimming removed 3 bases from V and 4 bases from J, with 12 bases in between. The CDR3 totals 15 residues. CDR3 nucleotides: TGTGCCAGCAGTGATGCGACCTTGGTCACCGGGGAGCTGTTTTTT. Its protein is CASSDATLVTGELFF.

V gene TRBV18 combines with J gene TRBJ2-1; D is possibly TRBD2 (5 bases). The CDR3 is 16 amino acids. V was shortened by 3 bases and J by 0 bases, with 12 bases between the two germline ends. Germline lookup yields CDR1 KGHSH and CDR2 LQKENI. The CDR3 region has the DNA TGTGCCAGCTCACCGGCCTGGAGCGGCTCCTACAATGAGCAGTTCTTC. Protein: CASSPAWSGSYNEQFF. The full variable domain, rest sourced from reference TRBV18 and TRBJ2-1, is NAGVMQNPRHLVRRRGQEARLRCSPMKGHSHVYWYRQLPEEGLKFMVYLQKENIIDESGMPKERFSAEFPKEGPSILRIQQVVRGDSAAYFCASSPAWSGSYNEQFFGPGTRLTVL.

This chain joins TRBV30 and TRBJ1-1; D remains ambiguous. CDR3 size: 11 residues. V was clipped by 1 base and J by 7 bases, with 7 bases between them. The germline gives CDR1 GTSNPN, CDR2 SVGIG (reference sequence). CDR3 sequence: CAWSDSLEAFF. CDR3 DNA sequence: TGTGCCTGGAGTGACAGCCTTGAAGCTTTCTTT.

The chain employs TRBV4-1 and TRBJ1-1; maybe TRBD1 (5 bases). The CDR3 consists of 15 residues. Per germline, CDR1 MGHRA and CDR2 YSYEKL. Trimming left V 0 bases short and J 7 bases short, with 15 bases between. CDR3 loop: CASSQDSQGRSEAFF. The CDR3 nucleotides read TGCGCCAGCAGCCAAGATTCCCAGGGTCGTAGTGAAGCTTTCTTT.

V usage is TRBV5-4 and J usage is TRBJ1-6; unclear D gene. Trimming removed 4 bases from V and 11 bases from J, with 16 bases in between. This CDR3 region has 14 residues. The germline V gene encodes CDR1 SGHNT and CDR2 YYREEE (reference sequence). CDR3: CASSKMDPGAPLHF. Here the CDR3 DNA reads TGTGCCAGCAGCAAAATGGACCCCGGGGCACCCCTCCACTTT. The full variable domain, with the rest looked up from reference TRBV5-4 and TRBJ1-6, is ETGVTQSPTHLIKTRGQQVTLRCSSQSGHNTVSWYQQALGQGPQFIFQYYREEENGRGNFPPRFSGLQFPNYSSELNVNALELDDSALYLCASSKMDPGAPLHFGNGTRLTVT.

This chain connects TRBV7-8 to TRBJ1-6; 7 bases map to TRBD1. The junction had 7 bases not matched to a gene; V was cut back by 1 base and J by 10 bases. The germline CDR1 and CDR2 sequences are SGHVS and FQNEAQ. The length of the CDR3 is 15 residues. This CDR3 is CASSLDRGGKSPLHF. The CDR3 region has the DNA TGTGCCAGCAGCTTAGACAGGGGTGGGAAATCACCCCTCCACTTT. Complete variable domain (other parts from reference TRBV7-8 and TRBJ1-6): GAGVSQSPRYKVAKRGQDVALRCDPISGHVSLFWYQQALGQGPEFLTYFQNEAQLDKSGLPSDRFFAERPEGSVSTLKIQRTQQEDSAVYLCASSLDRGGKSPLHFGNGTRLTVT.

The chain uses TRBV12-3 or TRBV12-4 and TRBJ1-6; 11 bases are a match to TRBD1. The V segment lost 7 bases and the J segment 10 bases; nucleotides outside the gene matches: 3. The CDR3 length is 13 residues. In nucleotides, the CDR3 is TGTGCCAGCACGGGACAGGGGGAGTCACCCCTCCACTTT. This gives the protein CASTGQGESPLHF.

The chain joins TRBV19 to TRBJ1-5, with D uncertain. V was shortened by 3 bases and J by 9 bases, with 15 bases between the two germline ends. From germline, CDR1 is LNHDA and CDR2 SQIVND (reference sequence). The CDR3 is made up of 14 amino acids. The CDR3 sequence is CASSIWEGLPPQHF. As DNA, the CDR3 is TGTGCCAGTAGTATTTGGGAGGGATTACCGCCCCAGCATTTT.

The chain has TRBV4-2 and TRBJ2-7, with D possibly called TRBD1 or TRBD2 (6 bases each). The V gene's germline CDR1 is LGHNA and CDR2 YNFKEQ. The CDR3 contains 14 residues. V was pared by 6 bases and J by 2 bases, with 14 bases between. CDR3 loop: CASSEGGETYEQYF. Written as DNA, the CDR3 is TGTGCCAGCAGTGAGGGGGGTGAAACCTACGAGCAGTACTTC.

This clone is a singleton in its sample. The V call is TRBV7-9, the J call TRBJ1-6; 7 bases match TRBD1. Germline V gene sequence: CDR1 SEHNR, CDR2 FQNEAQ (reference sequence). This CDR3 is 13 amino acids long. The ends lost 2 bases at V and 12 bases at J; junction bases unmatched: 4. CDR3 region: CASSLPGGEPLHF. The CDR3, as DNA: TGTGCCAGCAGCTTACCAGGGGGGGAACCCCTCCACTTT.

In DNA, the CDR3 is TGCGCCAGCAGCCTGACGTCTGTGAGCGGGACATTCTGGAATGAGCAGTTCTTC. Encoded protein: CASSLTSVSGTFWNEQFF. This chain links TRBV5-1 with TRBJ2-1; D is possibly TRBD2 (7 bases). In germline, CDR1 is SGHRS, CDR2 YFSETQ. The germline V and J ends were trimmed by 4 bases and 7 bases, with 27 bases remaining between them. The CDR3 is made up of 18 amino acids.

This chain links TRBV19 with TRBJ1-6; maybe TRBD1 (5 bases). The CDR3 totals 12 residues. Looked up from germline, CDR1 is LNHDA and CDR2 is SQIVND (reference sequence). V lost 10 bases and J lost 9, with 13 bases in between. DNA of the CDR3: TGTGCCACCGCCGGGGGGACTTCACCCCTCCACTTT. Translated, it gives CATAGGTSPLHF.

The chain uses TRBV6-4 and TRBJ1-1; unclear D gene. Germline CDR1 is MRHNA and CDR2 is SNTAGT. Trimming stripped 0 bases from V and 5 bases from J, with 10 bases between. This CDR3 spans 14 amino acids. CDR3 sequence: CASSDSSRATEAFF. The CDR3 nucleotides read TGTGCCAGCAGTGACTCGAGTCGAGCGACTGAAGCTTTCTTT.

The V call is TRBV2, the J call TRBJ2-7, with D possibly matching TRBD2 (5 bases). This CDR3 is 12 amino acids long. Germline V lookup: CDR1 SNHLY, CDR2 FYNNEI. Trimming removed 11 bases from V and 2 bases from J, with 13 bases in between. The CDR3: CAGGTVTYEQYF. In nucleotides, the CDR3 is TGTGCCGGAGGCACGGTCACCTACGAGCAGTACTTC.

This chain connects TRBV5-4 to TRBJ1-4; 8 bases align to TRBD1. The length of the CDR3 is 15 residues. V was pared by 0 bases and J by 5 bases, with 3 bases of the junction left unmatched. CDR1 is SGHNT, CDR2 YYREEE, per germline (reference sequence). The CDR3 spells CASSLGGQGNEKLFF. The CDR3, as DNA: TGTGCCAGCAGCTTGGGTGGACAGGGAAATGAAAAACTGTTTTTT.

V and J are TRBV3-1 (or the pseudogene TRBV3-2) and TRBJ1-3, with D tentatively TRBD1 (5 bases). V was clipped by 0 bases and J by 4 bases, with 16 bases between them. CDR1 is LGHDT and CDR2 is YNNKEL in the germline V gene (reference sequence). The CDR3 loop spans 17 amino acids. CDR3: CASSQDVSRAGGNTIYF. For the CDR3, the DNA is TGTGCCAGCAGCCAAGATGTTAGCAGGGCAGGGGGAAACACCATATATTTT.

This chain uses TRBV10-2 with TRBJ1-2, with 12 bases aligning to TRBD1. The V and J ends lost 3 bases and 7 bases, in that order; junction bases with no gene match: 12. Germline V gene sequence: CDR1 WSHSY, CDR2 SAAADI. The CDR3 contains 17 residues. The CDR3 region is CASSESGTGGPRRGYTF. CDR3 nucleotides: TGCGCCAGCAGTGAATCCGGGACAGGGGGCCCTCGGCGTGGCTACACCTTC.

The V call is TRBV3-1 (or the pseudogene TRBV3-2), the J call TRBJ1-6; D is uncertain. Trimming pared 0 bases from V and 9 bases from J, leaving 12 bases between. The germline V gene encodes CDR1 LGHDT and CDR2 YNNKEL (reference sequence). The CDR3 totals 15 residues. CDR3 residues: CASSQDLPAGSPLHF. The CDR3 nucleotides are TGTGCCAGCAGCCAAGACCTTCCGGCGGGTTCACCCCTCCACTTT.